What follows describes a single T cell receptor beta chain. There are 14 residues in the CDR3. CDR1 MNHEY and CDR2 SMNVEV come from the germline V gene (reference sequence). V lost 5 bases and J 7 bases, leaving 15 bases between the germline ends. For the second PCR, which ran for roughly 7 to 11 cycles, a sample-barcoded 5' primer and a J-beta primer mix were used. One entry per CDR3 protein results from TCRdb running MiXCR on the 5' RACE reads. The repertoire holds about 1.4 million distinct CDR3 sequences, with almost 60% as singletons. The data were taken from a study of blood T cells in healthy people across ages.

The receptor comes from a man between 18 and 35 years old in good health. The sample taken for sequencing was blood. V gene TRBV27 combines with J gene TRBJ2-1; D unresolved. The CDR3 sequence is CASSPLVRMNEQFF. For the CDR3, the DNA is TGTGCCAGCAGTCCCCTAGTGCGAATGAATGAGCAGTTCTTC.